This entry concerns a single T cell receptor (beta chain). The antigen remains unidentified. This record belongs to a study of T cell responses to AZD1222 COVID-19 vaccine. About the research overall: Recipients boosted at about 4 weeks or about 12 weeks are pooled. Study-wide points: Vaccine-related CD4 TCRs covered spike, predominating at 160-218 and 743-854. Two doses of AZD1222 preceded a rise in Spike-specific TCR breadth and depth.

Only in-frame clones appear in the TCRdb table, and some are missing; sequencing was by immunoSEQ multiplex PCR. The sample holds tens of thousands of clones; approximately 85% are singletons and the top ten take approximately 5.4%. Specimen: peripheral blood, collected on day 0 of AZD1222 vaccination. The clonotype comes from an adult in good health.

DNA of the CDR3: TGTGCCAGCCACCCCGGGACAGGGGCCAACAATGAGCAGTTCTTC. Protein: CASHPGTGANNEQFF. The V gene is TRBV18, the J gene TRBJ2-1, with 10 nucleotides matching TRBD1. CDR3 length: 15 residues. Germline trimming cut 8 bases from V and 5 bases from J; bases unmatched to any gene: 9. Germline lookup yields CDR1 KGHSH and CDR2 LQKENI. Full variable domain (outside the CDR3, taken from reference TRBV18 and TRBJ2-1): NAGVMQNPRHLVRRRGQEARLRCSPMKGHSHVYWYRQLPEEGLKFMVYLQKENIIDESGMPKERFSAEFPKEGPSILRIQQVVRGDSAAYFCASHPGTGANNEQFFGPGTRLTVL.